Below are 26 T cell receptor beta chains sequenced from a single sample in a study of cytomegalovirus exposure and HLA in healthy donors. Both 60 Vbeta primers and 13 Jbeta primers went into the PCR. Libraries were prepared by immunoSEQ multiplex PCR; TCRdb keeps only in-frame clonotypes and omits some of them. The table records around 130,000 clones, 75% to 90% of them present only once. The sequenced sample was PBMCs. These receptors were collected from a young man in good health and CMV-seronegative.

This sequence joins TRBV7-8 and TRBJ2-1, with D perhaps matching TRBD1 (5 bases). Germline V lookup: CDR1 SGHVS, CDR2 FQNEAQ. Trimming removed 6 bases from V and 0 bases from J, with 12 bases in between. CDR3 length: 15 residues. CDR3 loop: CASRQNRFSYNEQFF. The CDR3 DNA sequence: TGTGCCAGCAGACAAAACAGGTTCTCCTACAATGAGCAGTTCTTC.

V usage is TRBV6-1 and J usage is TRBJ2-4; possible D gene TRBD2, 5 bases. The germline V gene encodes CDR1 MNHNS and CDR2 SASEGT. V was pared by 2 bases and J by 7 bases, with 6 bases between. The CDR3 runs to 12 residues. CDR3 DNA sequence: TGTGCCAGCAGTGAATGGGAGAACATTCAGTACTTC. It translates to CASSEWENIQYF.

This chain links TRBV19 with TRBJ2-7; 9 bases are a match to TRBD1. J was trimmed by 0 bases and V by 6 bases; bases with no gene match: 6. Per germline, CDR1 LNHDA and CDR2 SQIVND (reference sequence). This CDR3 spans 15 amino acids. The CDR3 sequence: CASSDRDRASYEQYF. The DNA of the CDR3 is TGTGCCAGTAGCGACAGGGACAGGGCCTCCTACGAGCAGTACTTC.

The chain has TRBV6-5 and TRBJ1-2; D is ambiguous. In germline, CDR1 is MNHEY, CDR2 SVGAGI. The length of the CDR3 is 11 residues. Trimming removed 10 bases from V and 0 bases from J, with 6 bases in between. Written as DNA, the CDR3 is TGTGCCACCCCGGCTAACTATGGCTACACCTTC. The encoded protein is CATPANYGYTF.

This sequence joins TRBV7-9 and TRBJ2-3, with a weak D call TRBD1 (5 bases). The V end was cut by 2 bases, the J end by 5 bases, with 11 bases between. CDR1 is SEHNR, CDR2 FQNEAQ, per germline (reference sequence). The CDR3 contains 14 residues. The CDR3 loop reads CASSLQGVGDTQYF. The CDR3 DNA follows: TGTGCCAGCAGCTTACAAGGGGTGGGAGATACGCAGTATTTT. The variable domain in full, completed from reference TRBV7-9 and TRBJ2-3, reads DTGVSQNPRHKITKRGQNVTFRCDPISEHNRLYWYRQTLGQGPEFLTYFQNEAQLEKSRLLSDRFSAERPKGSFSTLEIQRTEQGDSAMYLCASSLQGVGDTQYFGPGTRLTVL.

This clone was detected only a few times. The DNA for the CDR3 is TGTGCCATCGGGGGGGGTGGAGAAAAACTGTTTTTT. This translates into CAIGGGGEKLFF. V gene TRBV10-3 combines with J gene TRBJ1-4, with a weak D call TRBD1 (5 bases). The CDR3 length is 12 residues. The V gene's germline CDR1 is ENHRY and CDR2 SYGVKD. Deletions cut 8 bases from V and 8 bases from J, with 12 bases between.

As DNA, the CDR3 is TGCGCCAGCTCGGCGGCGGGGAGCACAGATACGCAGTATTTT. Its translation: CASSAAGSTDTQYF. V gene TRBV5-1 combines with J gene TRBJ2-3; D perhaps matches TRBD2 (6 bases). Germline lookup yields CDR1 SGHRS and CDR2 YFSETQ. V shed 7 bases and J shed 0 bases, with 12 bases lying between them. CDR3 length: 14 residues.

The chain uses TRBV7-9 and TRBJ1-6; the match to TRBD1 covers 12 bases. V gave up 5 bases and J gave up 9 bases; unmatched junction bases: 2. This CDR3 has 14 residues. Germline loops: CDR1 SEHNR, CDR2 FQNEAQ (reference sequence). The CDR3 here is CASSVGQGASPLHF. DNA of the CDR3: TGTGCCAGCAGCGTGGGACAGGGGGCTTCACCCCTCCACTTT.

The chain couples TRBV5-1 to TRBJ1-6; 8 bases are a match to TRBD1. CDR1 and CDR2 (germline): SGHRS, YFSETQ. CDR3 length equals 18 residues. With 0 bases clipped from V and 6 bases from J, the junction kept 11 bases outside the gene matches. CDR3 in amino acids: CASSLAKGGQETNSPLHF. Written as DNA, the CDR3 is TGCGCCAGCAGCTTGGCCAAGGGGGGACAGGAAACTAATTCACCCCTCCACTTT.

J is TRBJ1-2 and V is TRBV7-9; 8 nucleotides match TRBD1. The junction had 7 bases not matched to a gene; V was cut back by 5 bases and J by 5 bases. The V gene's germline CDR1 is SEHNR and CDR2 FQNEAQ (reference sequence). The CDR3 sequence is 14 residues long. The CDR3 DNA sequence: TGTGCCAGCAGCCAATCAGGGGGCGGTTATGGCTACACCTTC. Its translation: CASSQSGGGYGYTF.

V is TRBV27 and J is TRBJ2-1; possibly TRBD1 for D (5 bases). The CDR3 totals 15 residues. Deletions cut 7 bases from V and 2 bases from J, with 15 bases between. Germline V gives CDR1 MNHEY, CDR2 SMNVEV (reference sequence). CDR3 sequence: CASNGAGLPYNEQFF. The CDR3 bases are TGTGCCAGCAATGGTGCAGGGCTTCCCTACAATGAGCAGTTCTTC.

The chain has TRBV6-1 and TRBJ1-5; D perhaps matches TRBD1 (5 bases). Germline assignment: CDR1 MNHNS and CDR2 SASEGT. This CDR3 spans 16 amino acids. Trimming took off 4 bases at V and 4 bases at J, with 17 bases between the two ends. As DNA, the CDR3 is TGTGCCAGCAGTGTAATCTCCAAGACAGCGAATCAGCCCCAGCATTTT. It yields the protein CASSVISKTANQPQHF.

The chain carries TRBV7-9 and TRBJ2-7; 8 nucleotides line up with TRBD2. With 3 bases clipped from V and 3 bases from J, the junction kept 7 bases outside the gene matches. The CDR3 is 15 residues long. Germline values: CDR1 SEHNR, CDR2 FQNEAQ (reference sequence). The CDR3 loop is CASSLPRGGDYEQYF. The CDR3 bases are TGTGCCAGCAGCTTGCCCCGGGGGGGGGACTACGAGCAGTACTTC.

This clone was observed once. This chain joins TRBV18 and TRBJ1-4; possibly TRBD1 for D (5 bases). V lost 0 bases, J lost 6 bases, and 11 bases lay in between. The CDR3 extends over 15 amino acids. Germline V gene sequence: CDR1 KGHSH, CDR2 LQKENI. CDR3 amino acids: CASSPPGQGDEKLFF. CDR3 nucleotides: TGTGCCAGCTCACCACCTGGGCAGGGCGATGAAAAACTGTTTTTT.

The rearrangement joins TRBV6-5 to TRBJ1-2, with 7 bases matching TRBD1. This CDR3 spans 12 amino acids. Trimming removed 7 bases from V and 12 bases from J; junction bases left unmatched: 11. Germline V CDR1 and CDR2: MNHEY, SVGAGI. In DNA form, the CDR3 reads TGTGCCAGCACTCAGGGGTTAGGGGGCCACACCTTC. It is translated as CASTQGLGGHTF.

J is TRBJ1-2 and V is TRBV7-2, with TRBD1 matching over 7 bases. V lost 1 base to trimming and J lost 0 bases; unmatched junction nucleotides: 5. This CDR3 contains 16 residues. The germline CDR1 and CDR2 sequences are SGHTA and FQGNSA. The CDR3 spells CASSLETGAANYGYTF. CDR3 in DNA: TGTGCCAGCAGCTTAGAAACAGGGGCCGCTAACTATGGCTACACCTTC.

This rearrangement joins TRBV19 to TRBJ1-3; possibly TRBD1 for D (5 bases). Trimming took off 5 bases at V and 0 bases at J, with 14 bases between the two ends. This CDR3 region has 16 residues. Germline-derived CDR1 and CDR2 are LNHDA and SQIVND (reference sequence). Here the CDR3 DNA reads TGTGCCAGTAGTTTTCTACCGACAGTCTCTGGAAACACCATATATTTT. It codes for CASSFLPTVSGNTIYF.

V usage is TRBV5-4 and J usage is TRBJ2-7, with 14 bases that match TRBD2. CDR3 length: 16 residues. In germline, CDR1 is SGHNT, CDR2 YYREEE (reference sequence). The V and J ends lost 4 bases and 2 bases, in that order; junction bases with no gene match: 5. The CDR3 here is CASSPRTSGGPYEQYF. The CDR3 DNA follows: TGTGCCAGCAGCCCAAGGACTAGCGGGGGGCCCTACGAGCAGTACTTC.

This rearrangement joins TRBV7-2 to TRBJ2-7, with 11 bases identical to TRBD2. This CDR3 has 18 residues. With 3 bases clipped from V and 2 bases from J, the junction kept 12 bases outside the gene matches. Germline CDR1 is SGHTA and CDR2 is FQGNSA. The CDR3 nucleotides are TGTGCCAGCAGCTTGAGAGGCCTAGCGGGGGGTACCCCCTACGAGCAGTACTTC. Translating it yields CASSLRGLAGGTPYEQYF.

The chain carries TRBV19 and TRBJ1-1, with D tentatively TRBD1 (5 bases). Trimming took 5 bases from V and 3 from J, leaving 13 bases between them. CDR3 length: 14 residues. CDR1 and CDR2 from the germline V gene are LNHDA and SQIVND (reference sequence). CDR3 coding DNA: TGTGCCAGTAGTGCGGGACGGGGGGACACTGAAGCTTTCTTT. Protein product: CASSAGRGDTEAFF.

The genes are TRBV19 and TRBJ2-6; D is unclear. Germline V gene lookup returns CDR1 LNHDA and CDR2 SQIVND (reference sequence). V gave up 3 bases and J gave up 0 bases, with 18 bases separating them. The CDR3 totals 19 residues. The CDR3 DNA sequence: TGTGCCAGTAGTATGGGCAGGTCGGCGATCTACTCTGGGGCCAACGTCCTGACTTTC. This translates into CASSMGRSAIYSGANVLTF.

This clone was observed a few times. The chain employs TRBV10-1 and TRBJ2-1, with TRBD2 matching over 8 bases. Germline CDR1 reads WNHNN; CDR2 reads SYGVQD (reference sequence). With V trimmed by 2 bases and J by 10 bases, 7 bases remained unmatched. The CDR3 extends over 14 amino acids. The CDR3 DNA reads TGCGCCAGCAGTGAGACTAGCGGCTTCCGGGAGCAGTTCTTC. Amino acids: CASSETSGFREQFF.

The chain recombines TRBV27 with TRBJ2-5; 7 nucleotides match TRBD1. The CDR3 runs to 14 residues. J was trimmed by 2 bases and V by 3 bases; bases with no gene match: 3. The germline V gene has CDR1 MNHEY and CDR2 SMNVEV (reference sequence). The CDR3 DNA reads TGTGCCAGCAGTTTTAGGGGGCGGCAAGAGACCCAGTACTTC. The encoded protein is CASSFRGRQETQYF.

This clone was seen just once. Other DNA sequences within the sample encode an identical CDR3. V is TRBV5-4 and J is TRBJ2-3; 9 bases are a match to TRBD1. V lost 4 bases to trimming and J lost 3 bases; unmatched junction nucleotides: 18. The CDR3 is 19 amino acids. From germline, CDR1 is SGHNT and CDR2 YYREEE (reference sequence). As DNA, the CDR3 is TGTGCCAGCAGCAACCCCGTAGTACTCGGGACAGGGAGGACAGATACGCAGTATTTT. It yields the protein CASSNPVVLGTGRTDTQYF.

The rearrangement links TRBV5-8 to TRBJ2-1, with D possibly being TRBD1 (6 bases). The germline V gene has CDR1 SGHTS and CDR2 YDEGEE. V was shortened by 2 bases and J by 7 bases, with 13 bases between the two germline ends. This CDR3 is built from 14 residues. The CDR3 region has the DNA TGTGCCAGCAGCTTACAGGGTCTGGTGAATGAGCAGTTCTTC. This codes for CASSLQGLVNEQFF.

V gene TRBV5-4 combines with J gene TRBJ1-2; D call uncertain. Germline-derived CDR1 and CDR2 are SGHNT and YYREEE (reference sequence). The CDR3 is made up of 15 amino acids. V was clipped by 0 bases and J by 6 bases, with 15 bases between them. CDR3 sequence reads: CASSLAGGRVDGYTF. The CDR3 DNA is TGTGCCAGCAGCTTGGCCGGAGGGAGGGTTGATGGCTACACCTTC.